This T cell receptor (beta chain) emerged from a study of T cell repertoires in cytomegalovirus infection (dated by TCRdb to between 2018 and 2021). Turning to the overall study: Recently identified HLA-C-restricted CMV epitopes, whose presentation resists viral immunomodulation, were targeted by peptide stimulations together with well-studied HLA-B-restricted epitopes. Donor HLA type was relevant to the analysis, because carriage of CMV infection together with the matching HLA type was indicated by public TCR beta signatures.

The data were produced on an Illumina HiSeq 1500. TCRdb reran the public reads through fastp at Q25 and MiXCR, keeping productive beta chains. Each record represents a unique CDR3 protein, reported with the most common genes and DNA among its rows. Counted in this sample were roughly 500,000 distinct CDR3 sequences; about 42% of them appeared once. The ten top clones hold 40% to 50% of the sample. Study-wide findings and limitations: Cumulative frequency of public TCR beta family members discriminated carriers of CMV infection plus the relevant HLA type in this cohort and an independent 352-donor cohort. The ex vivo response was dominated by HLA-C-restricted CMV-specific TCR beta clonotypes, and the single most frequent clonotype in two of eight donors was supplied by these HLA-C-restricted clonotypes.

The sample's treatment or condition label, in plain terms: in vitro stimulation with specific CMV peptide epitopes to enrich CMV-specific T cells. The CDR3 covers 15 residues, taking in both the cysteine and the phenylalanine. The DNA shown is the 45-base CDR3, in frame from base 1. Sequences SNHLY (CDR1) and FYNNEI (CDR2) are obtained from the germline V gene. The junction shows trimming of 8 bases on V and 2 bases on J, and the gene matches do not reach 6 bases of it. This clonotype has a handful of counts. Its antigen is unknown. No per-base quality is available; no much larger clone lies one base away.

Rearrangement joined TRBV2 to TRBJ2-6; 7 middle bases align to TRBD2. The material was cultured PBMCs, obtained from culture after CMV antigen stimulation. This receptor was identified in a human donor in good health (CMV status not recorded). Some clones in this sample may be carry-over from other donors' samples. The nucleotide sequence reads as follows: TGTGCCAGCTTAGGCGGGGGTACTGGGGCCAACGTCCTGACTTTC. Its protein product is CASLGGGTGANVLTF. Full variable domain (CDR3 extended with the reference TRBV2 and TRBJ2-6 proteins): EPEVTQTPSHQVTQMGQEVILRCVPISNHLYFYWYRQILGQKVEFLVSFYNNEISEKSEIFDDQFSVERPDGSNFTLKIRSTKLEDSAMYFCASLGGGTGANVLTFGAGSRLTVL.